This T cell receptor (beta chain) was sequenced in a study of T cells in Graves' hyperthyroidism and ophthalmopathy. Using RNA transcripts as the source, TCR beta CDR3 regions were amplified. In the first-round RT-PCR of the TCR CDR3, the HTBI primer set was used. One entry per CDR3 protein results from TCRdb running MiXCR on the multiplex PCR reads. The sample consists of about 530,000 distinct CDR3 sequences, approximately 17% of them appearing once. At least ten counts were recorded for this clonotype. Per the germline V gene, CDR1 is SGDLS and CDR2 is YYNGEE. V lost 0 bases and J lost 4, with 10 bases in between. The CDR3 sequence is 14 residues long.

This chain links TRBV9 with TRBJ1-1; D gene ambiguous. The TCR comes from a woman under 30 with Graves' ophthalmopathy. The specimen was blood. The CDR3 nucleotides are TGTGCCAGCAGCGTAGGGGCAGAGCTCACTGAAGCTTTCTTT. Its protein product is CASSVGAELTEAFF.